This T cell receptor (beta chain) was captured by sequencing in a study of monozygotic twins with inflammatory bowel disease. Findings and caveats of the study: Healthy twins showed more clonotype sharing with others than IBD patients, especially patients with disease activity.

From the 5' RACE reads, TCRdb lists one entry per CDR3 protein and no DNA. The table for this sample gives about 300,000 distinct CDR3 sequences. Regarding this clonotype: The antigen is not known.

Per the germline V gene, CDR1 is LGHNA and CDR2 is YSLEER. This CDR3 has 16 residues. Phlebotomy per donor yielded a single 2.5 ml blood sample. The source is a human donor with ulcerative colitis or Crohn's disease, or a healthy co-twin of an affected twin (not recorded which). This rearrangement joins TRBV4-3 to TRBJ2-3; no DNA is available, so the TRBD1 call from TCRdb remains unchecked. Sample: blood. CDR3 residues: CASSQGRTARIDTQYF.